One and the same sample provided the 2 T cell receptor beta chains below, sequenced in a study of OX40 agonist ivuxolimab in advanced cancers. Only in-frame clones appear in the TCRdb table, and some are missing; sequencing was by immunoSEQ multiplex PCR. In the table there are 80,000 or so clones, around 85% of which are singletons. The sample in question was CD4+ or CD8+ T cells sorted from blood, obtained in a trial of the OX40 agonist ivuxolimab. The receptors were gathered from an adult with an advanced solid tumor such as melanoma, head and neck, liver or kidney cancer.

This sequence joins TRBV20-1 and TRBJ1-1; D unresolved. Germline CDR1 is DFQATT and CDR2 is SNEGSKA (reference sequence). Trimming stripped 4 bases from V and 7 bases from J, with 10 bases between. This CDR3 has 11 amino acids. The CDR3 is CSATPGLEAFF. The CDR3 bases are TGCAGTGCTACCCCAGGACTTGAAGCTTTCTTT.

For the CDR3, the DNA is TGTGCCAGCAGCACCCAACAGGTTAGCACAGATACGCAGTATTTT. It is translated as CASSTQQVSTDTQYF. The V gene is TRBV7-2, the J gene TRBJ2-3; D may be TRBD1 (5 bases). Trimming stripped 5 bases from V and 0 bases from J, with 12 bases between. In germline, CDR1 is SGHTA, CDR2 FQGNSA. The CDR3 covers 15 residues.